What follows are 27 T cell receptor beta chains derived from one specimen sequenced in a study of CD8 T cells in ankylosing spondylitis. Study observations and caveats: Seemingly characteristic of ankylosing spondylitis blood was a TCR beta motif consisting of eight highly homologous variants.

TCRdb ran MiXCR on the 5' RACE reads and lists one entry per CDR3 protein. The table shows about 450,000 distinct CDR3 sequences, with 26% occurring only once. The antigens these receptors bind are not known. The source material was blood, either unsorted or a sorted T cell fraction (not recorded which). These receptors were obtained from a male donor with ankylosing spondylitis.

Only a few counts were recorded for this clonotype. This sequence joins TRBV11-2 and TRBJ2-1; 12 positions agree with TRBD2. Unmatched junction bases numbered 1, after V lost 0 bases and J lost 7 bases. CDR1 and CDR2 (germline): SGHAT, FQNNGV. CDR3 length equals 15 residues. The CDR3 DNA follows: TGTGCCAGCAGCTTAGAACTAGCGGGAGGTAATGAGCAGTTCTTC. Amino acids: CASSLELAGGNEQFF.

The V call is TRBV29-1, the J call TRBJ2-3; D is perhaps TRBD2 (5 bases). Germline CDR1 is SQVTM and CDR2 is ANQGSEA. CDR3 length equals 15 residues. V lost 2 bases and J 4 bases, leaving 16 bases between the germline ends. CDR3 region: CSVEKAGGGSDTQYF. Written as DNA, the CDR3 is TGCAGCGTTGAAAAGGCGGGCGGAGGTTCAGATACGCAGTATTTT.

V and J are TRBV29-1 and TRBJ1-1; 9 positions agree with TRBD1. Germline assignment: CDR1 SQVTM and CDR2 ANQGSEA. After removal of 7 bases from V and 7 bases from J, the junction contained 10 bases not matched to a gene. The CDR3 totals 13 residues. The CDR3 loop reads CSAWDRAGGEAFF. The CDR3 DNA is TGCAGCGCCTGGGACAGGGCGGGGGGTGAAGCTTTCTTT. The variable domain in full, with the rest retrieved from reference TRBV29-1 and TRBJ1-1, is SAVISQKPSRDICQRGTSLTIQCQVDSQVTMMFWYRQQPGQSLTLIATANQGSEATYESGFVIDKFPISRPNLTFSTLTVSNMSPEDSSIYLCSAWDRAGGEAFFGQGTRLTVV.

The gene calls are TRBV5-1 and TRBJ1-1; 9 bases align to TRBD1. Unmatched junction bases numbered 10, after V lost 7 bases and J lost 0 bases. Germline V lookup: CDR1 SGHRS, CDR2 YFSETQ. The CDR3 extends over 16 amino acids. The CDR3 is CASGRDRVVLNTEAFF. The CDR3 DNA reads as TGCGCCAGCGGCCGGGACAGGGTCGTCCTGAACACTGAAGCTTTCTTT.

This clonotype appeared a few times. The J gene is TRBJ1-2, the V gene TRBV5-5; no clear D gene. Germline CDR1 SGHKS, CDR2 YYEKEE (reference sequence). V shed 4 bases and J shed 4 bases, with 14 bases lying between them. There are 14 residues in the CDR3. CDR3 in amino acids: CASSPPQTLYGYTF. DNA of the CDR3: TGTGCCAGCAGCCCCCCCCAGACCCTCTATGGCTACACCTTC. Filled out from reference TRBV5-5 and TRBJ1-2, the complete variable domain reads DAGVTQSPTHLIKTRGQQVTLRCSPISGHKSVSWYQQVLGQGPQFIFQYYEKEERGRGNFPDRFSARQFPNYSSELNVNALLLGDSALYLCASSPPQTLYGYTFGSGTRLTVV.

This clonotype showed up just a few times. The rearrangement links TRBV29-1 to TRBJ1-1, with 7 bases lining up with TRBD1. The CDR3 is 12 residues long. Germline CDR1 reads SQVTM; CDR2 reads ANQGSEA. Unmatched junction bases numbered 6, after V lost 6 bases and J lost 5 bases. The CDR3 DNA reads TGCAGCGTATATCAGGGGGTTACTGAAGCTTTCTTT. It translates to CSVYQGVTEAFF.

This clonotype has more than one count but fewer than ten. The chain uses TRBV12-3 or TRBV12-4 and TRBJ2-3; 10 bases agree with TRBD2. J lost 7 bases, V lost 3 bases, and 10 bases had no gene match. The CDR3 contains 16 residues. CDR3 nucleotide sequence: TGTGCCAGCAGTTTCCGCCTAGCGGGAGACTCAAATACGCAGTATTTT. As protein: CASSFRLAGDSNTQYF.

This clonotype has just a few counts. V is TRBV18 and J is TRBJ2-3; D gene unclear. The V end was cut by 0 bases, the J end by 0 bases, with 7 bases between. Germline CDR1 reads KGHSH; CDR2 reads LQKENI. The CDR3 runs 15 residues. CDR3 region: CASSPPMSSTDTQYF. The CDR3 DNA reads as TGTGCCAGCTCACCACCAATGTCTAGCACAGATACGCAGTATTTT.

CDR3 sequence: CASSTGTYQETQYF. The DNA for the CDR3 is TGCGCCAGCAGCACCGGGACGTACCAAGAGACCCAGTACTTC. The chain has TRBV5-1 and TRBJ2-5; either TRBD1 or TRBD2 may fit D (5 bases each). The V end lost 4 bases, the J end lost 0 bases, and 10 bases lay between the germline ends. There are 14 residues in the CDR3. In germline, CDR1 is SGHRS, CDR2 YFSETQ.

The gene calls are TRBV20-1 and TRBJ2-7; perhaps TRBD2 as D (5 bases). CDR1 and CDR2 from the germline V gene are DFQATT and SNEGSKA (reference sequence). This CDR3 is 13 amino acids long. V gave up 0 bases and J gave up 5 bases, with 11 bases separating them. The CDR3 sequence: CSARDRTSNEQYF. The DNA for the CDR3 is TGCAGTGCTAGAGATCGCACTAGTAACGAGCAGTACTTC.

This clonotype turned up a few times. The CDR3 coding sequence is TGTGCCAGCAGCTTAGAGGGGGCCAGGGGCCAAGAGACCCAGTACTTC. Translated, it gives CASSLEGARGQETQYF. The chain uses TRBV7-6 and TRBJ2-5, with 7 bases identical to TRBD1. This CDR3 has 16 residues. CDR1 and CDR2 (germline): SGHVS, FNYEAQ. The junction had 6 bases not matched to a gene; V was cut back by 1 base and J by 1 base.

This clonotype was detected a few times. This sequence joins TRBV15 and TRBJ2-1; D might be TRBD1 or TRBD2, each matching 5 bases. The CDR3 is made up of 17 amino acids. The germline CDR1 and CDR2 sequences are LNHNV and YYDKDF (reference sequence). Trimming removed 0 bases at V and 0 bases at J, with 12 bases between. This CDR3 reads CATSRELRDLSYNEQFF. CDR3 nucleotides: TGTGCCACCAGCAGAGAGTTGAGGGACCTCTCCTACAATGAGCAGTTCTTC.

This clonotype was seen a few times. The chain joins TRBV20-1 to TRBJ1-5; tentatively, D is TRBD1 (5 bases). Trimming cost V 6 bases and J 3 bases, with 12 bases left between them. This CDR3 has 13 amino acids. CDR1 is DFQATT and CDR2 is SNEGSKA in the germline V gene (reference sequence). CDR3 in DNA: TGCAGTGCCATACGGGGCTACAATCAGCCCCAGCATTTT. Encoded protein: CSAIRGYNQPQHF.

The V and J genes are TRBV5-1 and TRBJ1-1, with D unresolved. The CDR3 is made up of 16 amino acids. V was clipped by 0 bases and J by 0 bases, with 12 bases between them. Germline V gene data show CDR1 as SGHRS and CDR2 as YFSETQ. The CDR3 nucleotides are TGCGCCAGCAGCTTGGCCGAGACAATCATGAACACTGAAGCTTTCTTT. Translating gives CASSLAETIMNTEAFF.

This sequence joins TRBV5-1 and TRBJ1-5, with D possibly matching TRBD1 (6 bases). Between the trimmed V and J ends, which lost 0 bases and 5 bases, there was a span of 12 bases. This CDR3 is 15 amino acids long. Germline-derived CDR1 and CDR2 are SGHRS and YFSETQ. CDR3 DNA sequence: TGCGCCAGCAGCTTGGGGACAGCGTTTGATCAGCCCCAGCATTTT. Residues: CASSLGTAFDQPQHF.

This chain joins TRBV5-5 and TRBJ2-7; the match to TRBD1 covers 10 bases. CDR1 is SGHKS and CDR2 is YYEKEE in the germline V gene (reference sequence). J lost 2 bases, V lost 4 bases, and 6 bases had no gene match. The CDR3 is made up of 15 amino acids. CDR3 nucleotides: TGTGCCAGCAGCCGGCCGGGACAGGGGACCTACGAGCAGTACTTC. Translating it yields CASSRPGQGTYEQYF.

The V call is TRBV7-9, the J call TRBJ2-7; D ambiguous. This CDR3 is built from 15 residues. Trimming cost V 3 bases and J 0 bases, with 12 bases left between them. Germline CDR1 SEHNR, CDR2 FQNEAQ (reference sequence). The CDR3 region has the DNA TGTGCCAGCAGCTTTGGAGTCGCCAGCTCCTACGAGCAGTACTTC. Translation gives CASSFGVASSYEQYF.

This clonotype was observed at least ten times. The J gene is TRBJ2-1, the V gene TRBV29-1; a possible D gene is TRBD2 (7 bases). Germline lookup yields CDR1 SQVTM and CDR2 ANQGSEA. V was pared by 3 bases and J by 13 bases, with 16 bases between. The CDR3 sequence is 12 residues long. The chain's CDR3 is CSVDPRGREQFF. CDR3 in DNA: TGCAGCGTTGACCCTAGGGGGAGGGAACAGTTCTTC.

In this sample, this clonotype turned up many times. The chain uses TRBV5-1 and TRBJ2-3; D is undetermined. This CDR3 region has 14 residues. V lost 1 base, J lost 2 bases, and 8 bases lay in between. The germline V gene has CDR1 SGHRS and CDR2 YFSETQ. The CDR3 here is CASSLFSITDTQYF. The CDR3 DNA reads as TGCGCCAGCAGCTTGTTTAGCATCACAGATACGCAGTATTTT.

In its sample, this clonotype was seen a few times. The gene calls are TRBV20-1 and TRBJ2-3, with 9 nucleotides matching TRBD1. Germline CDR1 reads DFQATT; CDR2 reads SNEGSKA (reference sequence). The CDR3 consists of 13 residues. The trim removed 5 bases at V and 6 bases at J, leaving 6 bases unmatched. The CDR3 nucleotides read TGCAGTGCTGGGGGACAGGGCGGGGATACGCAGTATTTT. Translation gives CSAGGQGGDTQYF.

The chain uses TRBV9 and TRBJ1-5; a possible D gene is TRBD1 (5 bases). CDR3 length: 15 amino acids. From germline, CDR1 is SGDLS and CDR2 YYNGEE. V lost 4 bases and J lost 0, with 11 bases in between. CDR3 in amino acids: CASSPRDGSNQPQHF. Written as DNA, the CDR3 is TGTGCCAGCAGCCCCAGGGACGGTAGCAATCAGCCCCAGCATTTT.

The chain employs TRBV5-1 and TRBJ2-5, with 7 bases fitting TRBD1. Germline V CDR1 and CDR2: SGHRS, YFSETQ. The CDR3 length is 15 residues. V trimming: 0 bases; J trimming: 3 bases; junction bases outside the gene matches: 5. In DNA form, the CDR3 reads TGCGCCAGCAGCTTGGGGGGGACAGTGGAAGAGACCCAGTACTTC. The encoded protein is CASSLGGTVEETQYF.

The CDR3, as DNA: TGTGCCAGCAGCCCCCGACGTCAGGGGGGTGGCACAGATACGCAGTATTTT. Its protein is CASSPRRQGGGTDTQYF. The chain employs TRBV7-9 and TRBJ2-3, with a possible D match to TRBD1 (7 bases). CDR1 is SEHNR and CDR2 is FQNEAQ in the germline V gene (reference sequence). CDR3 size: 17 residues. The germline V and J ends were trimmed by 5 bases and 1 base, with 19 bases remaining between them.

This clonotype was counted a few times. The rearrangement uses TRBV6-1 and TRBJ2-7; maybe TRBD1 (5 bases). This CDR3 has 12 residues. V dropped 8 bases and J dropped 3 bases, with 11 bases sitting between them. CDR1 is MNHNS and CDR2 is SASEGT in the germline V gene. The CDR3 region is CASGSRDYEQYV. In DNA form, the CDR3 reads TGTGCCAGCGGAAGCAGGGACTACGAGCAGTACGTC.

The rearrangement joins TRBV7-7 to TRBJ2-1, with TRBD1 as a possible D gene (6 bases). Germline V lookup: CDR1 SSHAT, CDR2 FNYEAQ (reference sequence). Between the trimmed V and J ends, which lost 5 bases and 5 bases, there was a span of 16 bases. The CDR3 consists of 15 residues. The CDR3: CASSPTQGPNNEQFF. In DNA form, the CDR3 reads TGTGCCAGCAGCCCAACACAGGGACCTAACAATGAGCAGTTCTTC. The variable domain in full, with the rest retrieved from reference TRBV7-7 and TRBJ2-1, is GAGVSQSPRYKVTKRGQDVTLRCDPISSHATLYWYQQALGQGPEFLTYFNYEAQPDKSGLPSDRFSAERPEGSISTLTIQRTEQRDSAMYRCASSPTQGPNNEQFFGPGTRLTVL.

This clonotype has more than one count but fewer than ten. The chain couples TRBV20-1 to TRBJ1-2; D may be TRBD1 (6 bases). Per germline, CDR1 DFQATT and CDR2 SNEGSKA (reference sequence). CDR3 length: 12 amino acids. Trimming left V 6 bases short and J 3 bases short, with 11 bases between. CDR3: CSATGQHYGYTF. CDR3 DNA: TGCAGTGCCACAGGACAGCACTATGGCTACACCTTC.

Many counts were recorded for this clonotype. The rearrangement uses TRBV4-1 and TRBJ1-2; the D gene is possibly TRBD1 (6 bases). The germline V gene has CDR1 MGHRA and CDR2 YSYEKL. V lost 0 bases, J lost 6 bases, and 20 bases lay in between. This CDR3 has 17 residues. The CDR3 region has the DNA TGCGCCAGCAGCCAAGACCTCTGGGCAGGGGACGATGATGGCTACACCTTC. Translating gives CASSQDLWAGDDDGYTF.